The present T cell receptor (beta chain) was sequenced within a study of cytomegalovirus exposure and HLA in healthy donors. The PCR contained 60 Vbeta and 13 Jbeta primers. Some clones are missing from TCRdb's copy, which holds only in-frame ones; the method was immunoSEQ multiplex PCR. This table holds approximately 200,000 clones, 75% to 85% found once. With 5 bases removed from V and 2 bases from J, the gap between germline ends came to 15 bases. The germline V gene encodes CDR1 SGHTA and CDR2 FQGTGA. The CDR3 runs to 15 residues. The sequence was collected from a girl between 5 and 17 years old in good health and CMV-seronegative. What was sequenced was PBMCs. The chain combines TRBV7-3 with TRBJ2-5; D gene ambiguous. Here the CDR3 reads CASSLSTGEQETQYF. The CDR3, as DNA: TGTGCCAGCAGCCTCTCCACCGGAGAACAAGAGACCCAGTACTTC.